This TCR beta chain was documented in a study of spatial heterogeneity in lung cancer. Time point indicated: sample taken at primary tumor resection. The CDR3 runs 17 residues. The V gene end was trimmed by 4 bases and the J gene end by 3 bases; junction bases not matched to a gene: 12. The germline V gene has CDR1 SGDLS and CDR2 YYNGEE. As for this clonotype: The antigen remains undetermined.

TCRdb analysed the 5' RACE reads with MiXCR anew, one entry per CDR3 protein. Here the sample spans 9,500 or so distinct CDR3 sequences, over 11% being singletons. Regarding the study as a whole: Tracking of tumor mutation counts was seen in expanded intratumoral alpha and beta TCR counts.

The sequence came from a male donor with early-stage non-small cell lung cancer. This chain uses TRBV9 with TRBJ2-1; the match to TRBD2 covers 8 bases. The sequencing here drew on lung tumor tissue, taken at surgery. In DNA, the CDR3 is TGTGCCAGCAGCCCACAAACCAGCGGGAGCGGCTACAATGAGCAGTTCTTC. Its translation: CASSPQTSGSGYNEQFF.